Sequencing of this TCR beta chain was carried out in a study of blood T cell repertoires in COVID-19. Overall study context: Acute-phase and convalescent COVID-19 samples originated in the United States, Italy and Spain.

Profiling relied on immunoSEQ multiplex PCR, and the TCRdb table lists in-frame clones only, not all of them. Among roughly 280,000 clones, 75% to 90% were seen once, and the ten largest hold about 4.6%. V was clipped by 6 bases and J by 7 bases; unmatched bases: 6. The CDR3 length is 14 residues. CDR1 and CDR2 from the germline V gene are LNHDA and SQIVND (reference sequence). This sequence joins TRBV19 and TRBJ2-2, with 9 positions matching TRBD1. The sequencing input was peripheral blood. The sequence came from a man in his fifties or sixties who had recovered from COVID-19. Written as DNA, the CDR3 is TGTGCCAGTAGAGAACAGGGGGCTGGCGGGGAGCTGTTTTTT. Translating it yields CASREQGAGGELFF.